The clone carrying this TCR beta chain was found a few times. Antigen unknown. The CDR3 sequence is 13 residues long. Germline loops: CDR1 SNHLY, CDR2 FYNNEI. V dropped 7 bases and J dropped 7 bases, with 16 bases sitting between them. The data derive from a study of CD8+CD57+ T cells in acquired aplastic anemia. Study findings and constraints: Among patients, CD8+CD57+ cells displayed less diversity than the total CD4+ and CD8+ pools did.

TCR beta VDJ and CDR3 profiling used genomic DNA as template. Using its own MiXCR run on the reads, TCRdb lists one record per CDR3 protein. The sample gives about 21,000 distinct CDR3 sequences, less than 40% of which show up once; 70% to 90% is in the top ten. Selection for sequencing was limited to patients who had shown CD8+CD57+ cell expansion by flow cytometry. The source material was CD8+CD57+ T cells sorted from PBMCs. Subset described: bead-enriched CD8+CD57+ effector memory T cells from SAA patients. V and J are TRBV2 and TRBJ1-2, with no clear D. The sequence was obtained from a human donor with aplastic anemia. CDR3 residues: CASIRAIGGGYTF. CDR3 in DNA: TGTGCCAGCATCCGGGCGATTGGCGGTGGCTACACCTTC.